The present T cell receptor (beta chain) was sequenced within a study of vaccination effects on CD4 cells after COVID-19. Study summary: After expansion with viral peptide pools in the ViraFEST assay, antigen-specific CD4+ T cells were sequenced. General study points: After vaccination, at late timepoints, clones induced by infection and by vaccine contracted markedly.

Sequencing used immunoSEQ multiplex PCR; TCRdb keeps in-frame clones, though not all of them. The sample records 50,000 to 75,000 clones, 65% to 75% being singletons. Looked up from germline, CDR1 is LNHDA and CDR2 is SQIVND (reference sequence). The CDR3 length is 14 residues. V was clipped by 3 bases and J by 6 bases, with 13 bases between them. Cultured cells yielded isolated CD4+ T cells after 10 days. This person's SARS-CoV-2 infection, confirmed by PCR, occurred between March and December 2020. Of note for this clone: Its specificity is not known.

The material was CD4+ T cells from PBMCs cultured without peptide, obtained before COVID-19 vaccination. The clonotype originates from a human donor who had a prior SARS-CoV-2 infection. The chain couples TRBV19 to TRBJ2-3; TRBD2 might be the D (5 bases). CDR3: CASSIAVSGDTQYF. CDR3 DNA: TGTGCCAGTAGTATTGCGGTCTCGGGGGATACGCAGTATTTT.